The T cell receptor (beta chain) described here comes from a study of blood T cell repertoires in COVID-19. Whole-study context: T cells, B-cell-depleted T cells, or PBMCs provided the cDNA or gDNA that served as material.

Original handling: Reference gene primer amplification gave nucleated cell count estimates. TCRdb's copy holds only in-frame clones and misses some; the assay was immunoSEQ multiplex PCR. V and J calls and clone size are as listed in that table; D and trimming were resolved from the DNA. The sample holds about 150,000 clones, around 89% seen once. V lost 0 bases to trimming and J lost 9 bases, with 6 bases between them. This CDR3 has 13 residues. Germline V gene data show CDR1 as LGHNA and CDR2 as YSLEER. Sequencing used peripheral blood. The rearrangement joins TRBV4-3 to TRBJ1-6; no firm D call. The receptor comes from a man aged 55 to 69 with active or convalescent COVID-19. The chain's CDR3 is CASSQDSGSPLHF. CDR3 nucleotides: TGCGCCAGCAGCCAAGACTCCGGTTCACCCCTCCACTTT.